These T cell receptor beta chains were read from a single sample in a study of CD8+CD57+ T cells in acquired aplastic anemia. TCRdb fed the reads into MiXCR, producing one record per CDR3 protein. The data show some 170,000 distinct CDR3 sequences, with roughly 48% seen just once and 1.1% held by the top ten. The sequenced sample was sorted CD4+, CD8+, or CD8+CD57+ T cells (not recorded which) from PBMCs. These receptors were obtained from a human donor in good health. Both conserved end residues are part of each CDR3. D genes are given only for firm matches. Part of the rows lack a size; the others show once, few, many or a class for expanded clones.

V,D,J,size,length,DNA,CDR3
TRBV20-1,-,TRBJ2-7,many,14,TGCAGTGCTAGAGATAGGCGTCGCTCCTACGAGCAGTACTTC,CSARDRRRSYEQYF
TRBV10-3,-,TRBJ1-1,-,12,TGTGCCATCAGTGAAAGTAGGACTGAGGCTTTCTTT,CAISESRTEAFF
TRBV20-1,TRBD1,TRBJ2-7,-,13,TGCAGTGCTATCCCGGGACAGTTATACGAGCAGTACTTC,CSAIPGQLYEQYF
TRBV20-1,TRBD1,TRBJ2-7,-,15,TGCAGTGCCGAAGGGGGCGCTACTCCGATCTACGAGCAGTACTTC,CSAEGGATPIYEQYF
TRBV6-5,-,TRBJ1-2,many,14,TGTGCCAGCAGTTACTCTGGACCGAACTATGGCTACACCTTC,CASSYSGPNYGYTF
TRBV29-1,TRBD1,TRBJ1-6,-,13,TGCAGCGTTGAAGGACAGGGGAATTCACCCCTCCACTTT,CSVEGQGNSPLHF
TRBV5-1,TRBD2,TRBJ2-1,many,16,TGCGCCAGCAGCGCCCGACTAGCGGGGGGGTACAATGAGCAGTTCTTC,CASSARLAGGYNEQFF
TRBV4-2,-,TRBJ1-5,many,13,TGTGCCAGCAGCCAACTTGTCAATCAGCCCCAGCATTTT,CASSQLVNQPQHF
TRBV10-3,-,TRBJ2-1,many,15,TGTGCCATCACCGCGACGGGCAGCTCCTACAATGAGCAGTTCTTC,CAITATGSSYNEQFF
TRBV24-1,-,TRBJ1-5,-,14,TGTGCCACCAGTGCGGGCCAGAGCAATCAGCCCCAGCATTTT,CATSAGQSNQPQHF
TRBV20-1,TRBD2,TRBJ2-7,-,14,TGCAGTGCTTCCGGACTAGCGGGAGTAGGAGAGCAGTACTTC,CSASGLAGVGEQYF
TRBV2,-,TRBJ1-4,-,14,TGTGCCAGCAGTGATTTGACCGGCGGGGAAAAACTGTTTTTT,CASSDLTGGEKLFF
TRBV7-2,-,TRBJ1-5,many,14,TGTGCCAGCAGTCTGGGGCAGAACAATCAGCCCCAGCATTTT,CASSLGQNNQPQHF
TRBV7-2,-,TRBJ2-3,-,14,TGCGCCGGCAGCCTAGGGGTTAGCGCAGATACGCAGTATTTT,CAGSLGVSADTQYF
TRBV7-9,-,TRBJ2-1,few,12,TGTGCCAGCAGCTTAGAACCCAATGAGCAGTTCTTC,CASSLEPNEQFF
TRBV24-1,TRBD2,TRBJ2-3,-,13,TGTGCCACAGGGCGGCTAGCGGGAGATACGCAGTATTTT,CATGRLAGDTQYF
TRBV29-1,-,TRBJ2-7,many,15,TGCAGCGTTTACGGGTCGGCAGGCCTTAAAGACGAGCAGTACTTC,CSVYGSAGLKDEQYF
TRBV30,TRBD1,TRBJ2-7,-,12,TGTGCCTTCAAGACAGGGGGCAACGAGCAGTACTTC,CAFKTGGNEQYF
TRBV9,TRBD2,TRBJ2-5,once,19,TGTGCCAGCAGTAGAGACGAACTAGCGGGAGAACTCCTCCCAAGGGGCCAGTACTTC,CASSRDELAGELLPRGQYF
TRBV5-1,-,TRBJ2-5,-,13,TGCGCCAGCACCGACGTTACTAGCGAGACCCAGTACTTC,CASTDVTSETQYF
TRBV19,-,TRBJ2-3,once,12,TGTGCCAGCTCTACCCCGGTGAATGAGCAGTATTTT,CASSTPVNEQYF
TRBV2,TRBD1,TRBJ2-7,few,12,TGTGCCAGCAGAGACAGGGTCTACGAGCAGTACTTC,CASRDRVYEQYF
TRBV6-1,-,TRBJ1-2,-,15,TGTGCCAGCAGTGAAGCCAGACAGACGAACTATGGCTACACCTTC,CASSEARQTNYGYTF
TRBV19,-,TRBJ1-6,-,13,TGTGCCAGTAGTATCGGGGATAATTCACCCCTCCACTTT,CASSIGDNSPLHF
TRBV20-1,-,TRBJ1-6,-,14,TGCAGTGCTCCGGACAGAGCTTTAGGCTCACCCCTCCACTTT,CSAPDRALGSPLHF
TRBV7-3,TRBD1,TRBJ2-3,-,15,TGTGCCAGCAGCGGAGGACAGGCAGGTGCAGATACGCAGTATTTT,CASSGGQAGADTQYF
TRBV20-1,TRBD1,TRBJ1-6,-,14,TGCAGTGCTAGGAGGGACAGGGCCAATTCACCCCTCCACTTT,CSARRDRANSPLHF
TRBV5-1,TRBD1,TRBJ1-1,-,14,TGCGCCAGCAGCTGGGGACAGGTTACGACTGAAGCTTTCTTT,CASSWGQVTTEAFF
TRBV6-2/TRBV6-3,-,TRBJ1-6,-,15,TGTGCCAGCAGTCCCACCGGACAGAATAATTCACCCCTCCACTTT,CASSPTGQNNSPLHF
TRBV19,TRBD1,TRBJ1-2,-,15,TGTGCCAGTAGCCAAGGCAGGGGGGGAAACTATGGCTGCACCTTC,CASSQGRGGNYGCTF
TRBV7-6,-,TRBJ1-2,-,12,TGTGCCAGCAGCCCTGGTCTTAATGGCTACACCTTC,CASSPGLNGYTF